This T cell receptor (beta chain) was obtained from a study of OX40 agonist ivuxolimab in advanced cancers. As for the study in general: A mean age of approximately 58 years, range about 20 to 85, was recorded, and approximately 85% were male.

A remark on this clone: As yet, its antigen is unknown.

The V and J ends lost 7 bases and 4 bases respectively, with 9 bases between them. The CDR3 consists of 12 residues. Germline V gives CDR1 WSHSY, CDR2 SAAADI. Systemic immunosuppression or autoimmune disease history was grounds to exclude patients. Here immunoSEQ multiplex PCR was the method, and the copy in TCRdb shows in-frame clones only, minus some. The top ten hold 2% to 2.5% of the sample, which has about 67,000 clones, about 85% seen once. General study points: Some patients without response likewise showed low normalized clonal expansion. Mean expanded clone counts were higher in CD8+ than CD4+ T cells.

The receptor comes from an adult with an advanced solid tumor such as melanoma, head and neck, liver or kidney cancer. This sample comprised CD4+ or CD8+ T cells sorted from blood, obtained in a trial of the OX40 agonist ivuxolimab. The chain uses TRBV10-2 and TRBJ2-3, with D unclear. CDR3 sequence: CASTGDSDTQYF. CDR3 DNA sequence: TGCGCCAGCACTGGGGATTCAGATACGCAGTATTTT.